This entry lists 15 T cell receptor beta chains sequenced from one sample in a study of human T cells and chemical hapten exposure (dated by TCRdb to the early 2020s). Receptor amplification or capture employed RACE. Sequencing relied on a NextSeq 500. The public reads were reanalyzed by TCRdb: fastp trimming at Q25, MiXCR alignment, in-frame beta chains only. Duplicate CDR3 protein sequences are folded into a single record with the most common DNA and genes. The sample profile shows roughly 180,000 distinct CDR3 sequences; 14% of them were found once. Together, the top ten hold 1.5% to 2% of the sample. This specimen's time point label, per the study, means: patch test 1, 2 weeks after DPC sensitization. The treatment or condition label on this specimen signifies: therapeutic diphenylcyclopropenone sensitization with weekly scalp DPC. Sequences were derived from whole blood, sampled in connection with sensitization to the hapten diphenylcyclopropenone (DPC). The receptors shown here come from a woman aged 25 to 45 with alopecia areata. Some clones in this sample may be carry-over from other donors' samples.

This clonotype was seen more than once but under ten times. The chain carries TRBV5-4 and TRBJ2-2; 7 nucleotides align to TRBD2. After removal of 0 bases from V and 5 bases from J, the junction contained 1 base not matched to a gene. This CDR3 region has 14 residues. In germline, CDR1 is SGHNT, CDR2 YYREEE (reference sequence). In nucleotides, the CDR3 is TGTGCCAGCAGCTTGGTTAGCGGGACCGGGGAGCTGTTTTTT. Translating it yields CASSLVSGTGELFF.

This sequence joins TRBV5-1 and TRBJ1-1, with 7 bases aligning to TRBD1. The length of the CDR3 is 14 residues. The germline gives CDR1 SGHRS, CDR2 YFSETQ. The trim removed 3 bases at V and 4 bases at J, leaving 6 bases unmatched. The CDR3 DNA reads TGCGCCAGCAGCTCACAGGGGAGTGGCACTGAAGCTTTCTTT. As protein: CASSSQGSGTEAFF.

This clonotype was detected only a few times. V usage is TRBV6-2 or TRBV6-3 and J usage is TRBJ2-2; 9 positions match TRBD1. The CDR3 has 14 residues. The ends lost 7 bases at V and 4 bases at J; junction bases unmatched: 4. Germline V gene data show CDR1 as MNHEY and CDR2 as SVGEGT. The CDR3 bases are TGTGCCAGCAAGGGGACAGGGACCACCGGGGAGCTGTTTTTT. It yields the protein CASKGTGTTGELFF.

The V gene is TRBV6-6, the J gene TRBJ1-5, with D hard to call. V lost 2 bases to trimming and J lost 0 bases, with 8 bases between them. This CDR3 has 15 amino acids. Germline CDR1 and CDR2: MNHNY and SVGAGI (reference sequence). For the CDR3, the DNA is TGTGCCAGCAGTTACATGCAGGTTAGCAATCAGCCCCAGCATTTT. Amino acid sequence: CASSYMQVSNQPQHF.

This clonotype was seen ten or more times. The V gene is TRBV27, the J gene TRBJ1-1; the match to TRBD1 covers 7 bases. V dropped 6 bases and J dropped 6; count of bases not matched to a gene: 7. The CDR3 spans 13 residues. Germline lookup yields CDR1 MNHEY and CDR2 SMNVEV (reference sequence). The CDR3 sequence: CASRPGGGPEAFF. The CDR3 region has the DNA TGTGCCAGCAGACCTGGAGGGGGCCCTGAAGCTTTCTTT.

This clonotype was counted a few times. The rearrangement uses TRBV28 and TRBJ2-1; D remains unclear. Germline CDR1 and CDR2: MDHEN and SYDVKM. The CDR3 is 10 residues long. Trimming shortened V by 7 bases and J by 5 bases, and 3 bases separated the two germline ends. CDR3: CASKDNEQFF. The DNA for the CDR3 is TGTGCCAGCAAAGACAATGAGCAGTTCTTC.

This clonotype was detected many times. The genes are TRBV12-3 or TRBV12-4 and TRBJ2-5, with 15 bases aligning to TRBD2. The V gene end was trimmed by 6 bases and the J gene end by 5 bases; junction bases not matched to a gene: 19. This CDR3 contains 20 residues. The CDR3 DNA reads TGTGCCAGCAGCGCACGGCCCCCTGGACTAGCGGGGGGGCCGTGGGAGACCCAGTACTTC. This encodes CASSARPPGLAGGPWETQYF.

CDR3 in DNA: TGTGCCATCAGTGAGTCGTACGGACAGTACGAGCAGTACTTC. Amino acids: CAISESYGQYEQYF. J is TRBJ2-7 and V is TRBV10-3; TRBD1 might be the D (6 bases). V was trimmed by 0 bases and J by 4 bases, leaving 10 bases between them. The CDR3 covers 14 residues. Per germline, CDR1 ENHRY and CDR2 SYGVKD.

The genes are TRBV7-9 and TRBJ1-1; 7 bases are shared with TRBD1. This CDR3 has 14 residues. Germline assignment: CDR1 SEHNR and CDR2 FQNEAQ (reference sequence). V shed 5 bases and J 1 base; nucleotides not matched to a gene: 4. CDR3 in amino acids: CASSTGVGNTEAFF. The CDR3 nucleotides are TGTGCCAGCAGCACAGGGGTTGGGAACACTGAAGCTTTCTTT.

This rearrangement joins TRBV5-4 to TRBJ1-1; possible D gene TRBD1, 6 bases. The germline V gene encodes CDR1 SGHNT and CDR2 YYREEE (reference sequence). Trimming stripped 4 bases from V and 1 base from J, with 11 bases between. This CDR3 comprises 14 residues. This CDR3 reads CASSNVQGNTEAFF. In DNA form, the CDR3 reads TGTGCCAGCAGCAACGTACAGGGGAACACTGAAGCTTTCTTT.

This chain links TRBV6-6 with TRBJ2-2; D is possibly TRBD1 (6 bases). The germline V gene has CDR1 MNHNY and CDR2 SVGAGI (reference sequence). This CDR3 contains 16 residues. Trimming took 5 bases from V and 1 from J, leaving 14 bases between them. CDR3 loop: CASSPPTGRNTGELFF. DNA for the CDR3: TGTGCCAGCAGTCCACCGACAGGAAGGAACACCGGGGAGCTGTTTTTT.

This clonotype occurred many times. DNA of the CDR3: TGTGCCAGCAGTGGAAGACAGGGTGACAGAATGGACACCGGGGAGCTGTTTTTT. Translating gives CASSGRQGDRMDTGELFF. This chain connects TRBV2 to TRBJ2-2, with 7 positions matching TRBD1. The CDR3 has 18 amino acids. Germline V CDR1 and CDR2: SNHLY, FYNNEI. With V trimmed by 4 bases and J by 3 bases, 14 bases remained unmatched.

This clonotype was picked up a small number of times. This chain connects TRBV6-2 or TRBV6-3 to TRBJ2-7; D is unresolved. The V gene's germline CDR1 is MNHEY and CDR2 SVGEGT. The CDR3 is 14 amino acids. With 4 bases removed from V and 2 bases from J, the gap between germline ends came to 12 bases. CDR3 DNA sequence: TGTGCCAGCAGTTTCGAACGCCGGGCCTACGAGCAGTACTTC. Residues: CASSFERRAYEQYF.

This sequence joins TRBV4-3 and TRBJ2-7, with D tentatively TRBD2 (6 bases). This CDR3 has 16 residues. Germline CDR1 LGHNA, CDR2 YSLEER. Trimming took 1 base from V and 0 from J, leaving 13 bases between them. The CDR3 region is CASSQGPAGSSYEQYF. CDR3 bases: TGCGCCAGCAGCCAAGGACCCGCCGGGAGCTCCTACGAGCAGTACTTC.

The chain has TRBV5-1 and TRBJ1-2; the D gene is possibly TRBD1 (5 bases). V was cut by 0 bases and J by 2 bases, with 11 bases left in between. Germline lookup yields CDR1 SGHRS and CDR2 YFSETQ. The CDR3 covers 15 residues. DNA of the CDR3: TGCGCCAGCAGCTTGGACTCCGGGGGAAACTATGGCTACACCTTC. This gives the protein CASSLDSGGNYGYTF.